This TCR beta chain was captured by sequencing in a study of T cells in Graves' hyperthyroidism and ophthalmopathy. Stable Graves' hyperthyroidism meant no ophthalmopathy progression within 18 months. Participants, patients aged 18 to 65, had newly diagnosed hyperthyroidism with a duration under 2 months. About this clonotype itself: The antigen is unknown. The junction does not match germline at one end; this may be a read error.

General study results and limits: Ophthalmopathy could be told apart from stable hyperthyroidism with a 13 V-J model.

CDR3 length: 15 amino acids. The germline V gene encodes CDR1 SGHRS and CDR2 YFSETQ. TCR beta CDR3 regions were amplified from RNA transcripts. The HTBI set primed first-round TCR CDR3 RT-PCR. TCRdb re-called the multiplex PCR reads through MiXCR, storing one row per CDR3 protein. The repertoire consists of 600,000 or so distinct CDR3 sequences, with 40% to 55% occurring once and the leading ten covering just over 8%. The origin of this receptor is a woman between 18 and 29 years old with Graves' hyperthyroidism. The genes are TRBV5-1 and TRBJ1-2, with TRBD1 matching over 12 bases. The sequenced sample was peripheral blood or thyroid tissue (not recorded which). CDR3 sequence reads: CASSTGTGGVYGYTF. The CDR3 DNA sequence: TGTGCCAGCAGCACCGGGACAGGGGGCGTCTATGGCTACACCTTC.